Below, 12 T cell receptor beta chains from the same sample are listed, as sequenced in a study of molecular identifiers for immune sequencing clone quantification. TCRdb re-derived calls from the PCR reads in MiXCR, one entry per CDR3 protein. The table lists about 640,000 distinct CDR3 sequences, just under 20% of them singletons. The material sequenced was naive CD8+ T cells from blood, with Jurkat cell RNA spiked in. Stated subset: FACS-sorted CD8+CD4-CCR7+CD45RA+ naive T cells. All receptors come from a human donor in good health. Some libraries in this study had Jurkat cell RNA spiked in.

This clonotype was observed once. It may be a read error: a sequence one base away is much more abundant. The V and J genes are TRBV5-3 and TRBJ2-1; unclear D gene. TRBV5-3 is an ORF; its function is uncertain. Between the trimmed V and J ends, which lost 8 bases and 6 bases, there was a span of 21 bases. The CDR3 has 15 residues. As DNA, the CDR3 is TGTGCCAGCGGCTTGGCCGAACATGGTAGCAATGAGCAGTTCTTC. Its protein product is CASGLAEHGSNEQFF.

This clonotype showed up just a few times. The chain carries TRBV19 and TRBJ2-3; 8 nucleotides match TRBD1. The CDR3 sequence is 15 residues long. Germline CDR1 LNHDA, CDR2 SQIVND (reference sequence). The J segment lost 4 bases and the V segment lost 3 bases, leaving 6 bases of the junction unmatched. CDR3 DNA: TGTGCCAGTAGTATTGGACAGGGTATATCAGATACGCAGTATTTT. As protein: CASSIGQGISDTQYF. Drawing the rest from reference TRBV19 and TRBJ2-3, the complete variable domain is DGGITQSPKYLFRKEGQNVTLSCEQNLNHDAMYWYRQDPGQGLRLIYYSQIVNDFQKGDIAEGYSVSREKKESFPLTVTSAQKNPTAFYLCASSIGQGISDTQYFGPGTRLTVL.

This clonotype was seen only a few times. This sequence joins TRBV6-2 or TRBV6-3 and TRBJ2-2; D is unclear. Germline V CDR1 and CDR2: MNHEY, SVGEGT. The CDR3 covers 13 residues. Between the trimmed V and J ends, which lost 2 bases and 6 bases, there was a span of 7 bases. CDR3: CASSYQVSGELFF. The CDR3 bases are TGTGCCAGCAGTTACCAGGTCTCCGGGGAGCTGTTTTTT.

Comments on this clonotype: One junction end does not reproduce the germline sequence, and a read error may be involved. The chain has TRBV2 and TRBJ2-1; tentatively, D is TRBD2 (5 bases). This CDR3 is built from 14 residues. CDR1 is SNHLY, CDR2 FYNNEI, per germline. The CDR3 coding sequence is TGTGCCAACAGTGATTGGGGTAGACTAAATGGGCAGTTCTTC. As protein: CANSDWGRLNGQFF. Filled out from reference TRBV2 and TRBJ2-1, the complete variable domain reads EPEVTQTPSHQVTQMGQEVILRCVPISNHLYFYWYRQILGQKVEFLVSFYNNEISEKSEIFDDQFSVERPDGSNFTLKIRSTKLEDSAMYFCANSDWGRLNGQFFGPGTRLTVL.

This clonotype has a count of ten or more. The V call is TRBV5-1, the J call TRBJ2-1; no clear D gene. The V end lost 1 base, the J end lost 8 bases, and 7 bases lay between the germline ends. There are 12 residues in the CDR3. In germline, CDR1 is SGHRS, CDR2 YFSETQ. In nucleotides, the CDR3 is TGCGCCAGCAGCTTGTATGGCGATGAGCAGTTCTTC. Translated, it gives CASSLYGDEQFF.

This clonotype has more than one count but fewer than ten. The chain combines TRBV7-3 with TRBJ2-3; D might be TRBD2 (6 bases). V was trimmed by 2 bases and J by 0 bases, leaving 12 bases between them. The CDR3 runs to 16 residues. Germline loops: CDR1 SGHTA, CDR2 FQGTGA. The CDR3 DNA follows: TGTGCCAGCAGCTTAGTTGCGGGACCTAGCACAGATACGCAGTATTTT. Its translation is CASSLVAGPSTDTQYF.

For this clonotype: Since a much larger clone is just one base distant, this may be a read error. This chain joins TRBV11-2 and TRBJ2-1, with 8 nucleotides matching TRBD1. This CDR3 contains 10 residues. Germline loops: CDR1 SGHAT, CDR2 FQNNGV. V was clipped by 4 bases and J by 16 bases; unmatched bases: 3. CDR3 nucleotides: TGTGCCAGCAGCTCGGACAGGGCTTTCTTC. Its translation is CASSSDRAFF.

This clonotype was seen at least ten times. The chain is built from TRBV12-3 or TRBV12-4 and TRBJ2-4; 7 bases are shared with TRBD1. With V trimmed by 4 bases and J by 3 bases, 6 bases remained unmatched. CDR3 length: 15 residues. CDR3 protein: CASSSTGIGKNIQYF. The CDR3 nucleotides are TGTGCCAGCAGTTCGACAGGGATAGGCAAAAACATTCAGTACTTC.

This clonotype turned up a few times. The chain recombines TRBV28 with TRBJ2-7; D possibly corresponds to TRBD1 (6 bases). Trimming took off 2 bases at V and 3 bases at J, with 14 bases between the two ends. The germline CDR1 and CDR2 sequences are MDHEN and SYDVKM. The length of the CDR3 is 15 residues. The CDR3 sequence is CASSLRQGWDYEQYF. The CDR3 region has the DNA TGTGCCAGCAGTTTAAGGCAGGGGTGGGACTACGAGCAGTACTTC.

The genes are TRBV7-9 and TRBJ2-7; 7 nucleotides agree with TRBD2. Germline V lookup: CDR1 SEHNR, CDR2 FQNEAQ (reference sequence). V lost 3 bases and J lost 2; bases outside the gene matches: 4. This CDR3 spans 14 amino acids. Written as DNA, the CDR3 is TGTGCCAGCAGCTTTCGGGAGGAACCCTACGAGCAGTACTTC. Amino acids: CASSFREEPYEQYF.

Regarding this clonotype: This may come from a read error, since a much larger clone is one base off. The chain recombines TRBV20-1 with TRBJ2-1; D gene uncertain. Germline CDR1 is DFQATT and CDR2 is SNEGSKA (reference sequence). The CDR3 loop spans 12 amino acids. The CDR3 region has the DNA TGCGGTGCTAGAGAAACGGGTAGTGAGCAGTTCTTC. Translated, it gives CGARETGSEQFF.

This clonotype was recorded many times. The J gene is TRBJ1-4, the V gene TRBV7-8; D unclear. V gave up 0 bases and J gave up 3 bases, with 8 bases separating them. The CDR3 totals 15 residues. Germline V gives CDR1 SGHVS, CDR2 FQNEAQ. Here the CDR3 reads CASSLASQSNEKLFF. In DNA, the CDR3 is TGTGCCAGCAGCTTAGCTTCACAGTCTAATGAAAAACTGTTTTTT.